A single sample is the source of the 21 T cell receptor beta chains below, sequenced in a study of response to subunit inactivated influenza vaccine. TCRdb re-derived calls from the RT-PCR reads in MiXCR, one entry per CDR3 protein. The top ten clones hold roughly 11% of a sample with almost 600,000 distinct CDR3 sequences, 13% to 15% of them seen once. This specimen was PBMCs from blood, taken about 12 days after vaccination. The receptor set was obtained from a man over 45 who received an inactivated influenza vaccine.

This chain connects TRBV3-1 to TRBJ2-7; D unresolved. The V gene lost 1 base and the J gene lost 6 bases, with 10 bases spanning the gap. Germline V CDR1 and CDR2: LGHDT, YNNKEL (reference sequence). The CDR3 runs to 13 residues. The CDR3 loop reads CASSQVPAREQYF. As DNA, the CDR3 is TGTGCCAGCAGCCAAGTACCGGCGCGCGAGCAGTACTTC.

This chain links TRBV18 with TRBJ1-1; D is unresolved. The V end lost 3 bases, the J end lost 5 bases, and 10 bases lay between the germline ends. The CDR3 is 13 residues long. In germline, CDR1 is KGHSH, CDR2 LQKENI. The DNA of the CDR3 is TGTGCCAGCTCACCGGCCCGGCAAACTGAAGCTTTCTTT. Amino acids: CASSPARQTEAFF.

This clonotype showed up just a few times. The chain links TRBV5-4 to TRBJ1-4; TRBD1 might be the D (5 bases). Germline loops: CDR1 SGHNT, CDR2 YYREEE (reference sequence). CDR3 size: 16 residues. With 3 bases removed from V and 4 bases from J, the gap between germline ends came to 16 bases. Here the CDR3 reads CASSSMTGTVNEKLFF. In nucleotides, the CDR3 is TGTGCCAGCAGCTCTATGACCGGGACCGTTAATGAAAAACTGTTTTTT.

This clonotype has more than one count but fewer than ten. The chain joins TRBV4-3 to TRBJ2-3; D may be TRBD1 or TRBD2 (6 bases each). V dropped 1 base and J dropped 0 bases, with 14 bases sitting between them. Germline CDR1 and CDR2: LGHNA and YSLEER. The CDR3 is 17 residues long. This chain's CDR3 is CASSQVGGHPSTDTQYF. The CDR3 DNA reads TGCGCCAGCAGCCAAGTTGGGGGGCATCCGAGCACAGATACGCAGTATTTT.

The chain employs TRBV20-1 and TRBJ2-3; perhaps TRBD1 as D (6 bases). V lost 7 bases, J lost 2 bases, and 19 bases lay in between. The CDR3 is 15 amino acids. Germline V gene lookup returns CDR1 DFQATT and CDR2 SNEGSKA (reference sequence). CDR3 loop: CSGTRTEASTDTQYF. The CDR3 bases are TGCAGTGGAACGAGGACAGAAGCCTCCACAGATACGCAGTATTTT.

Many counts were recorded for this clonotype. This chain joins TRBV30 and TRBJ2-4; D is uncertain. The CDR3 covers 12 residues. V was pared by 3 bases and J by 9 bases, with 12 bases between. The germline gives CDR1 GTSNPN, CDR2 SVGIG (reference sequence). This chain's CDR3 is CAWSPEWSIQYF. Here the CDR3 DNA reads TGTGCCTGGAGCCCGGAGTGGAGCATTCAGTACTTC.

J is TRBJ2-5 and V is TRBV19, with 12 positions matching TRBD2. The CDR3 covers 18 residues. CDR1 is LNHDA, CDR2 SQIVND, per germline (reference sequence). The J segment lost 4 bases and the V segment lost 4 bases, leaving 13 bases of the junction unmatched. In DNA form, the CDR3 reads TGTGCCAGTAGTACAACGGCGGGGACTAGCGGGTATAGAGAGACCCAGTACTTC. It encodes CASSTTAGTSGYRETQYF.

The chain employs TRBV28 and TRBJ2-5, with 12 bases fitting TRBD1. After removal of 4 bases from V and 6 bases from J, the junction contained 6 bases not matched to a gene. This CDR3 comprises 15 residues. Germline V gene lookup returns CDR1 MDHEN and CDR2 SYDVKM. The CDR3 DNA reads TGTGCCAGCAGTTCCCGGGACAGGGGGCCTAAGACCCAGTACTTC. Translated: CASSSRDRGPKTQYF. The full variable domain, in which reference TRBV28 and TRBJ2-5 provide the parts outside the CDR3, is DVKVTQSSRYLVKRTGEKVFLECVQDMDHENMFWYRQDPGLGLRLIYFSYDVKMKEKGDIPEGYSVSREKKERFSLILESASTNQTSMYLCASSSRDRGPKTQYFGPGTRLLVL.

This clonotype was observed once. The rearrangement joins TRBV7-6 to TRBJ2-1, with D perhaps given as TRBD1 or TRBD2 (6 bases each). This CDR3 has 14 amino acids. The V gene lost 4 bases and the J gene lost 8 bases, with 15 bases spanning the gap. Germline CDR1 is SGHVS and CDR2 is FNYEAQ. CDR3 nucleotides: TGTGCCAGCAGCTCCCTTGGAGGGGGAGATGAGCAGTTCTTC. Its protein is CASSSLGGGDEQFF. The variable domain in full, completed from reference TRBV7-6 and TRBJ2-1, reads GAGVSQSPRYKVTKRGQDVALRCDPISGHVSLYWYRQALGQGPEFLTYFNYEAQQDKSGLPNDRFSAERPEGSISTLTIQRTEQRDSAMYRCASSSLGGGDEQFFGPGTRLTVL.

This clonotype occurred a few times. The V call is TRBV27, the J call TRBJ2-6; TRBD2 might be the D (5 bases). The CDR3 is made up of 18 amino acids. V dropped 5 bases and J dropped 0 bases, with 17 bases sitting between them. The germline V gene has CDR1 MNHEY and CDR2 SMNVEV (reference sequence). The chain's CDR3 is CASSRRGQASSGANVLTF. DNA of the CDR3: TGTGCCAGCAGTCGTCGAGGGCAGGCGAGCTCTGGGGCCAACGTCCTGACTTTC.

This clonotype occurred a few times. The chain joins TRBV4-1 to TRBJ2-2, with D possibly TRBD1 on 7 matching bases. V was pared by 2 bases and J by 5 bases, with 15 bases between. CDR1 is MGHRA and CDR2 is YSYEKL in the germline V gene. This CDR3 has 16 residues. As DNA, the CDR3 is TGCGCCAGCAGCCAAACACCAGGGGGAGGAACCGGGGAGCTGTTTTTT. Its protein is CASSQTPGGGTGELFF.

This clonotype was picked up many times. V gene TRBV9 combines with J gene TRBJ1-6; 7 positions match TRBD1. There are 17 residues in the CDR3. From germline, CDR1 is SGDLS and CDR2 YYNGEE. The V segment lost 2 bases and the J segment 4 bases; nucleotides outside the gene matches: 9. The CDR3 DNA sequence: TGTGCCAGCAGCGTTAGAAGAGGGGGACAGTATAATTCACCCCTCCACTTT. This gives the protein CASSVRRGGQYNSPLHF. Supplemented by reference TRBV9 and TRBJ1-6, the full variable domain reads DSGVTQTPKHLITATGQRVTLRCSPRSGDLSVYWYQQSLDQGLQFLIQYYNGEERAKGNILERFSAQQFPDLHSELNLSSLELGDSALYFCASSVRRGGQYNSPLHFGNGTRLTVT.

This clonotype appeared a few times. The rearrangement links TRBV7-7 to TRBJ2-2, with no clear D. Germline V lookup: CDR1 SSHAT, CDR2 FNYEAQ (reference sequence). CDR3 size: 14 residues. Between the trimmed V and J ends, which lost 4 bases and 6 bases, there was a span of 12 bases. CDR3 amino acids: CASSSSARAGELFF. CDR3 bases: TGTGCCAGCAGCTCTAGTGCCCGGGCCGGGGAGCTGTTTTTT.

This clonotype was found many times. The rearrangement joins TRBV12-3 or TRBV12-4 to TRBJ2-7; D is unresolved. The CDR3 has 13 residues. V lost 3 bases, J lost 3 bases, and 9 bases lay in between. CDR3 residues: CASSFGHNYEQYF. CDR3 DNA sequence: TGTGCCAGCAGTTTCGGTCACAACTACGAGCAGTACTTC.

In its sample, this clonotype was seen once. The gene calls are TRBV12-3 or TRBV12-4 and TRBJ2-6; D is ambiguous. The CDR3 sequence is 15 residues long. Trimming left V 3 bases short and J 2 bases short, with 8 bases between. CDR3 in amino acids: CASSFGLTGANVLTF. Here the CDR3 DNA reads TGTGCCAGCAGTTTCGGGTTAACTGGGGCCAACGTCCTGACTTTC.

The rearrangement links TRBV7-9 to TRBJ2-1; the match to TRBD2 covers 8 bases. The V and J ends lost 5 bases and 3 bases, in that order; junction bases with no gene match: 9. Germline loops: CDR1 SEHNR, CDR2 FQNEAQ (reference sequence). CDR3 length equals 16 residues. The CDR3 sequence is CASSPPIAGYYNEQFF. CDR3 bases: TGTGCCAGCAGCCCCCCTATAGCGGGGTACTACAATGAGCAGTTCTTC.

The CDR3 coding sequence is TGTGCCAGCAGTTACCGGGAGGCGGGGACAGATACGCAGTATTTT. Translated: CASSYREAGTDTQYF. This rearrangement joins TRBV6-2 or TRBV6-3 to TRBJ2-3; 7 nucleotides match TRBD2. Germline lookup yields CDR1 MNHEY and CDR2 SVGEGT. Germline trimming cut 2 bases from V and 3 bases from J; bases unmatched to any gene: 5. The CDR3 has 15 amino acids.

This clonotype was counted between two and nine times. The genes are TRBV4-1 and TRBJ2-7; D gene uncertain. The CDR3 loop spans 13 amino acids. V lost 0 bases and J lost 2, with 5 bases in between. CDR1 MGHRA and CDR2 YSYEKL come from the germline V gene. CDR3 residues: CASSQEKTYEQYF. The DNA for the CDR3 is TGCGCCAGCAGCCAAGAAAAAACCTACGAGCAGTACTTC.

This clonotype has more than one count but fewer than ten. The genes are TRBV4-1 and TRBJ2-1, with D possibly matching TRBD1 (6 bases). This CDR3 comprises 17 residues. V was pared by 0 bases and J by 6 bases, with 18 bases between. Germline CDR1 and CDR2: MGHRA and YSYEKL. CDR3 DNA sequence: TGCGCCAGCAGCCAAGAGGGTAACAGGGCGGCGGGCAATGAGCAGTTCTTC. Translated, it gives CASSQEGNRAAGNEQFF.

This clonotype was seen ten or more times. The chain combines TRBV7-2 with TRBJ1-4, with D unclear. In germline, CDR1 is SGHTA, CDR2 FQGNSA. V was shortened by 2 bases and J by 0 bases, with 4 bases between the two germline ends. The CDR3 has 14 residues. This CDR3 reads CASSLRSTNEKLFF. In DNA form, the CDR3 reads TGTGCCAGCAGCTTAAGGTCAACTAATGAAAAACTGTTTTTT.

This clonotype showed up just a few times. The chain has TRBV9 and TRBJ1-2; D uncertain. Germline V gene data show CDR1 as SGDLS and CDR2 as YYNGEE. Deletions cut 4 bases from V and 7 bases from J, with 14 bases between. There are 13 residues in the CDR3. This CDR3 is CASSPGVLSGYTF. CDR3 in DNA: TGTGCCAGCAGCCCAGGCGTTTTAAGTGGCTACACCTTC. Based on the CDR3 plus reference TRBV9 and TRBJ1-2, the full variable domain is DSGVTQTPKHLITATGQRVTLRCSPRSGDLSVYWYQQSLDQGLQFLIQYYNGEERAKGNILERFSAQQFPDLHSELNLSSLELGDSALYFCASSPGVLSGYTFGSGTRLTVV.